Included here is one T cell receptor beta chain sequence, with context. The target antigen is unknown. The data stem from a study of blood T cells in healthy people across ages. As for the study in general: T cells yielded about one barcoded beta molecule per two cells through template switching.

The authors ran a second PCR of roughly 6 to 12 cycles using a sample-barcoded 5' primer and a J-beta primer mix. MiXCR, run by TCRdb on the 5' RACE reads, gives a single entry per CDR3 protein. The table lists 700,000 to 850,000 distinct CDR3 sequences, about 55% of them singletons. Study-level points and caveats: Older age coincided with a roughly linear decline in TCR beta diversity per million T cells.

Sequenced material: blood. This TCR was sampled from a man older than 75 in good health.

CDR3 sequence reads: CASSYWDSSYEQYF. CDR3 in DNA: TGCGCCAGCAGCTACTGGGACAGCTCCTACGAGCAGTACTTC. This sequence joins TRBV5-1 and TRBJ2-7, with TRBD1 matching 7 bases. Trimming cost V 3 bases and J 0 bases; bases outside gene matches: 3. The CDR3 contains 14 residues. Germline CDR1 and CDR2: SGHRS and YFSETQ.